The 23 T cell receptor beta chains in this list originate from one sample, sequenced in a study of blood T cells in healthy people across ages. A sample-barcoded 5' primer and a J-beta primer mix were used in a second PCR of roughly 7 to 11 cycles. TCRdb re-called the 5' RACE reads through MiXCR, storing one row per CDR3 protein. Among 650,000 to 1,000,000 distinct CDR3 sequences listed, roughly 34% were seen once. Input material: blood. The receptors stem from a young man in good health.

This sequence joins TRBV3-1 and TRBJ1-2; D not resolved. V lost 4 bases to trimming and J lost 3 bases, with 15 bases between them. CDR3 size: 15 residues. The V gene's germline CDR1 is LGHDT and CDR2 YNNKEL (reference sequence). The CDR3 DNA follows: TGTGCCAGCAGCCCGCCCTCGCCCGCTGACTATGGCTACACCTTC. Translation gives CASSPPSPADYGYTF.

This clonotype was detected a few times. The chain uses TRBV7-2 and TRBJ2-1; 10 positions match TRBD2. The CDR3 loop spans 15 amino acids. Germline trimming cut 8 bases from V and 0 bases from J; bases unmatched to any gene: 4. Germline-derived CDR1 and CDR2 are SGHTA and FQGNSA. The CDR3 loop is CASVSGGGSYNEQFF. The CDR3 DNA sequence: TGTGCCAGCGTAAGCGGGGGGGGCTCCTACAATGAGCAGTTCTTC.

CDR3: CASSLGVGGGGPGEQFF. CDR3 in DNA: TGTGCCAGCAGCTTAGGGGTTGGGGGCGGGGGCCCCGGTGAGCAGTTCTTC. The chain joins TRBV7-8 to TRBJ2-1; D is perhaps TRBD2 (7 bases). Germline CDR1 is SGHVS and CDR2 is FQNEAQ. The V end lost 1 base, the J end lost 9 bases, and 22 bases lay between the germline ends. The CDR3 runs 17 residues.

This rearrangement joins TRBV20-1 to TRBJ2-3, with 7 positions matching TRBD2. Germline V CDR1 and CDR2: DFQATT, SNEGSKA (reference sequence). The ends lost 0 bases at V and 0 bases at J; junction bases unmatched: 9. CDR3 length equals 17 residues. The CDR3, as DNA: TGCAGTGCTAGAGATTCAGGGAGCGGGGATAGCACAGATACGCAGTATTTT. This translates into CSARDSGSGDSTDTQYF.

V usage is TRBV12-3 or TRBV12-4 and J usage is TRBJ2-1, with 9 bases fitting TRBD2. The CDR3 totals 15 residues. V trimming: 6 bases; J trimming: 2 bases; junction bases outside the gene matches: 5. The CDR3 loop is CASRFSGGPYNEQFF. The DNA of the CDR3 is TGTGCCAGCAGGTTTAGCGGGGGACCCTACAATGAGCAGTTCTTC.

This clonotype was counted ten times or more. The chain uses TRBV6-5 and TRBJ2-1, with D hard to call. Per the germline V gene, CDR1 is MNHEY and CDR2 is SVGAGI. Trimming took 2 bases from V and 7 from J, leaving 6 bases between them. The CDR3 covers 12 residues. This CDR3 reads CASSYLGNEQFF. DNA for the CDR3: TGTGCCAGCAGTTACCTCGGGAATGAGCAGTTCTTC.

This clonotype was seen at least ten times. This rearrangement joins TRBV5-5 to TRBJ2-1; unclear D gene. Germline lookup yields CDR1 SGHKS and CDR2 YYEKEE (reference sequence). Trimming shortened V by 6 bases and J by 7 bases, and 11 bases separated the two germline ends. The CDR3 runs to 12 residues. CDR3 sequence reads: CASNTWDNEQFF. The DNA of the CDR3 is TGTGCCAGCAACACGTGGGATAATGAGCAGTTCTTC.

This clonotype was seen ten or more times. The gene calls are TRBV7-8 and TRBJ2-7, with D perhaps given as TRBD1 or TRBD2 (5 bases each). Looked up from germline, CDR1 is SGHVS and CDR2 is FQNEAQ. The V and J ends lost 0 bases and 0 bases respectively, with 6 bases between them. The CDR3 has 14 residues. The CDR3 DNA reads TGTGCCAGCAGCTTAGCGGGGGACTCCTACGAGCAGTACTTC. It translates to CASSLAGDSYEQYF.

The rearrangement joins TRBV7-2 to TRBJ1-6; D gene ambiguous. Trimming cost V 1 base and J 5 bases, with 12 bases left between them. Germline V lookup: CDR1 SGHTA, CDR2 FQGNSA. CDR3 length: 16 amino acids. The CDR3 region is CASSLGGGRNNSPLHF. CDR3 DNA sequence: TGTGCCAGCAGCTTAGGGGGTGGACGGAATAATTCACCCCTCCACTTT.

There are many counts of this clonotype. The chain carries TRBV29-1 and TRBJ2-3; D is unresolved. The germline CDR1 and CDR2 sequences are SQVTM and ANQGSEA. CDR3 length: 11 amino acids. V gave up 7 bases and J gave up 0 bases, with 5 bases separating them. CDR3 nucleotides: TGCAGCGGAACTAGCACAGATACGCAGTATTTT. The encoded protein is CSGTSTDTQYF.

V usage is TRBV30 and J usage is TRBJ1-2; tentatively, D is TRBD1 (5 bases). Trimming shortened V by 6 bases and J by 4 bases, and 18 bases separated the two germline ends. CDR3 length: 14 residues. CDR1 and CDR2 (germline): GTSNPN, SVGIG (reference sequence). In DNA form, the CDR3 reads TGTGCCTGTCAGCGAAGGGACGCCGCCTATGGCTACACCTTC. This encodes CACQRRDAAYGYTF.

This chain uses TRBV12-3 or TRBV12-4 with TRBJ2-2; D ambiguous. CDR3 length equals 11 residues. V dropped 10 bases and J dropped 4 bases, with 7 bases sitting between them. The CDR3 nucleotides are TGTGCCATCACATCCACCGGGGAGCTGTTTTTT. This translates into CAITSTGELFF.

This clonotype was counted between two and nine times. This rearrangement joins TRBV5-1 to TRBJ2-3, with TRBD2 identical over 7 bases. The ends lost 0 bases at V and 5 bases at J; junction bases unmatched: 6. CDR3 length: 15 amino acids. The germline gives CDR1 SGHRS, CDR2 YFSETQ. CDR3 in amino acids: CASSLEAGHGDTQYF. As DNA, the CDR3 is TGCGCCAGCAGCTTGGAAGCGGGGCATGGAGATACGCAGTATTTT.

This chain joins TRBV11-2 and TRBJ1-2, with 8 bases matching TRBD1. The CDR3 loop spans 15 amino acids. From germline, CDR1 is SGHAT and CDR2 FQNNGV. V shed 2 bases and J 6 bases; nucleotides not matched to a gene: 8. CDR3 nucleotide sequence: TGTGCCAGCAGCTTAAAGCCAGGGGGCGAGCATGGCTACACCTTC. Protein: CASSLKPGGEHGYTF. The full variable domain, with the rest looked up from reference TRBV11-2 and TRBJ1-2, is EAGVAQSPRYKIIEKRQSVAFWCNPISGHATLYWYQQILGQGPKLLIQFQNNGVVDDSQLPKDRFSAERLKGVDSTLKIQPAKLEDSAVYLCASSLKPGGEHGYTFGSGTRLTVV.

The CDR3 region has the DNA TGTGCCAGCACCCCTCGCGACAGGGACACAGATACGCAGTATTTT. Its protein is CASTPRDRDTDTQYF. The V gene is TRBV12-3 or TRBV12-4, the J gene TRBJ2-3, with 7 bases lining up with TRBD1. The V gene end was trimmed by 7 bases and the J gene end by 2 bases; junction bases not matched to a gene: 9. The CDR3 is 15 residues long.

This clonotype was picked up a small number of times. The J gene is TRBJ2-5, the V gene TRBV7-9, with TRBD2 as a possible D gene (5 bases). Per germline, CDR1 SEHNR and CDR2 FQNEAQ (reference sequence). V was trimmed by 5 bases and J by 1 base, leaving 14 bases between them. This CDR3 is 15 amino acids long. CDR3 loop: CASSPARLAQETQYF. Written as DNA, the CDR3 is TGTGCCAGCAGCCCTGCTCGGCTAGCCCAAGAGACCCAGTACTTC.

The chain links TRBV5-1 to TRBJ2-7, with D perhaps given as TRBD1 or TRBD2 (5 bases each). The CDR3 extends over 15 amino acids. Germline CDR1 SGHRS, CDR2 YFSETQ. V was pared by 4 bases and J by 3 bases, with 17 bases between. This chain's CDR3 is CASSEGPDLNYEQYF. DNA for the CDR3: TGCGCCAGCAGCGAGGGACCTGACTTAAACTACGAGCAGTACTTC.

This clonotype was detected only once. This could be a read error, since a much larger clone is one nucleotide away. J is TRBJ2-3 and V is TRBV7-2, with D perhaps matching TRBD1 (6 bases). Germline loops: CDR1 SGHTA, CDR2 FQGNSA. The CDR3 length is 12 residues. The CDR3 is CVSSVGDTMQYF. CDR3 coding DNA: TGTGTCAGCAGCGTAGGGGACACAATGCAGTATTTT.

This rearrangement joins TRBV19 to TRBJ2-1, with TRBD2 matching over 12 bases. With V trimmed by 6 bases and J by 3 bases, 9 bases remained unmatched. The CDR3 spans 17 residues. Germline-derived CDR1 and CDR2 are LNHDA and SQIVND (reference sequence). The CDR3 DNA follows: TGTGCCAGTAGCGGTTCTAGCGGGGGGGCCGGCTACAATGAGCAGTTCTTC. Amino acids: CASSGSSGGAGYNEQFF.

The table lists this clonotype with many counts. The gene calls are TRBV5-1 and TRBJ2-1; D tentatively fits TRBD1 or TRBD2 (6 bases each). The CDR3 loop spans 11 amino acids. V shed 3 bases and J shed 15 bases, with 13 bases lying between them. Germline loops: CDR1 SGHRS, CDR2 YFSETQ. CDR3 DNA: TGCGCCAGCAGCTCAGGGGACTGGTTGTTCTTC. Translation: CASSSGDWLFF.

The J gene is TRBJ2-2, the V gene TRBV20-1; tentatively, D is TRBD1 (6 bases). The CDR3 sequence is 11 residues long. V was clipped by 6 bases and J by 6 bases, with 8 bases between them. Per the germline V gene, CDR1 is DFQATT and CDR2 is SNEGSKA (reference sequence). In DNA form, the CDR3 reads TGCAGTGCGAACAGGGCCGGGGAGCTGTTTTTT. The encoded protein is CSANRAGELFF.

The V call is TRBV13, the J call TRBJ1-1; 7 nucleotides agree with TRBD1. Germline V gene lookup returns CDR1 PRHDT and CDR2 FYEKMQ (reference sequence). This CDR3 spans 16 amino acids. V lost 1 base and J lost 2; bases outside the gene matches: 7. The CDR3: CASSLDEGAQNTEAFF. The CDR3 region has the DNA TGTGCCAGCAGCTTAGATGAGGGGGCGCAAAACACTGAAGCTTTCTTT. Based on the CDR3 plus reference TRBV13 and TRBJ1-1, the full variable domain is AAGVIQSPRHLIKEKRETATLKCYPIPRHDTVYWYQQGPGQDPQFLISFYEKMQSDKGSIPDRFSAQQFSDYHSELNMSSLELGDSALYFCASSLDEGAQNTEAFFGQGTRLTVV.

This clonotype was observed a few times. The chain links TRBV4-3 to TRBJ2-5; either TRBD1 or TRBD2 may supply D (5 bases each). Germline assignment: CDR1 LGHNA and CDR2 YSLEER. The length of the CDR3 is 13 residues. V was pared by 3 bases and J by 5 bases, with 10 bases between. This chain's CDR3 is CASSQLGGETQYF. DNA of the CDR3: TGCGCCAGCAGCCAGCTTGGGGGTGAGACCCAGTACTTC.